This T cell receptor (beta chain) was recorded in a study of tumor-infiltrating lymphocytes in glioblastoma multiforme. Concerning this clonotype: A read error may account for a junction end that differs from germline.

This CDR3 is 17 amino acids long. CDR1 MNHEY and CDR2 SVGEGT come from the germline V gene. TCR beta libraries were built from RNA through three nested multiplex PCR rounds using modified ARM-PCR. TCRdb redid the calling of the multiplex PCR reads with MiXCR, one entry per CDR3 protein. The sample shows 15,000 or so distinct CDR3 sequences, around 72% of them seen only once. The chain combines TRBV6-2 or TRBV6-3 with TRBJ2-3; 10 bases map to TRBD1. This clonotype was obtained from a male donor with glioblastoma. Sequenced: brain tumor tissue. CDR3 loop: CTSSYSRPGQGLNTQYF. DNA of the CDR3: TGTACCAGCAGTTACTCTCGCCCGGGACAGGGGTTGAATACGCAGTATTTT.